These 24 T cell receptor beta chains share one sample of origin, sequenced in a study of T cell responses to AZD1222 COVID-19 vaccine. Clones were sequenced by immunoSEQ multiplex PCR, and TCRdb holds only the in-frame ones, with some missing. Seen here are more than 140,000 clones, roughly 90% observed once, and the top ten hold under 3.5%. The sample was peripheral blood, taken on day 0 of AZD1222 vaccination. These receptor sequences come from an adult in good health.

The chain has TRBV27 and TRBJ1-5, with D tentatively TRBD1 (5 bases). The CDR3 runs 15 residues. Germline CDR1 reads MNHEY; CDR2 reads SMNVEV (reference sequence). The V gene lost 3 bases and the J gene lost 1 base, with 10 bases spanning the gap. CDR3 bases: TGTGCCAGCAGTTTGAGATGGGACAGCAATCAGCCCCAGCATTTT. Protein product: CASSLRWDSNQPQHF.

The chain recombines TRBV6-1 with TRBJ1-5; D is uncertain. With 0 bases removed from V and 4 bases from J, the gap between germline ends came to 7 bases. Germline assignment: CDR1 MNHNS and CDR2 SASEGT. The CDR3 spans 14 residues. The CDR3 loop reads CASSEAWGNQPQHF. CDR3 nucleotide sequence: TGTGCCAGCAGTGAAGCCTGGGGTAATCAGCCCCAGCATTTT.

The genes are TRBV15 and TRBJ1-6, with D perhaps TRBD1 (5 bases). The V and J ends lost 0 bases and 7 bases respectively, with 7 bases between them. This CDR3 contains 14 residues. Germline V CDR1 and CDR2: LNHNV, YYDKDF (reference sequence). The CDR3 coding sequence is TGTGCCACCAGCAGAGATTGGACAAATTCACCCCTCCACTTT. The encoded protein is CATSRDWTNSPLHF.

CDR3 nucleotide sequence: TGCAGCGCAGGGGTCGGGGACGAGCAGTACTTC. This encodes CSAGVGDEQYF. This chain uses TRBV29-1 with TRBJ2-7; D perhaps matches TRBD1 (6 bases). Trimming took 7 bases from V and 5 from J, leaving 12 bases between them. Germline CDR1 is SQVTM and CDR2 is ANQGSEA. This CDR3 has 11 residues.

The V call is TRBV28, the J call TRBJ1-1; no clear D gene. Looked up from germline, CDR1 is MDHEN and CDR2 is SYDVKM. Trimming stripped 8 bases from V and 3 bases from J, with 13 bases between. The CDR3 has 13 residues. CDR3 sequence: CASGSVGYTEAFF. Here the CDR3 DNA reads TGTGCCAGCGGCTCTGTGGGGTACACTGAAGCTTTCTTT.

The J gene is TRBJ2-5, the V gene TRBV19; 12 positions agree with TRBD2. CDR1 and CDR2 from the germline V gene are LNHDA and SQIVND (reference sequence). Trimming at V came to 5 bases and at J to 6 bases, leaving 4 bases not matched to a gene. The CDR3 contains 14 residues. This CDR3 reads CASSVGLAGQTQYF. The CDR3 DNA sequence: TGTGCCAGTAGTGTGGGACTAGCGGGCCAGACCCAGTACTTC.

J is TRBJ1-1 and V is TRBV30; perhaps TRBD1 as D (5 bases). With 2 bases removed from V and 4 bases from J, the gap between germline ends came to 5 bases. The CDR3 extends over 11 amino acids. Per germline, CDR1 GTSNPN and CDR2 SVGIG (reference sequence). The CDR3 is CAWSRGTEAFF. In nucleotides, the CDR3 is TGTGCCTGGAGTAGGGGCACTGAAGCTTTCTTT.

CDR3 sequence reads: CASSPLIRGLPSGVGQFF. For the CDR3, the DNA is TGTGCCAGCAGCCCCCTCATAAGGGGGCTTCCTAGCGGGGTGGGGCAGTTCTTC. The chain joins TRBV7-9 to TRBJ2-1; 9 nucleotides agree with TRBD2. V was pared by 5 bases and J by 12 bases, with 23 bases of the junction left unmatched. From germline, CDR1 is SEHNR and CDR2 FQNEAQ (reference sequence). CDR3 size: 18 residues.

The chain links TRBV29-1 to TRBJ1-5, with a weak D call TRBD1 (5 bases). V was pared by 5 bases and J by 5 bases, with 16 bases between. The CDR3 covers 14 residues. Germline lookup yields CDR1 SQVTM and CDR2 ANQGSEA. DNA of the CDR3: TGCAGCGTTAGAGTTGGAGGGGAAGATCAGCCCCAGCATTTT. It translates to CSVRVGGEDQPQHF.

This chain joins TRBV7-9 and TRBJ2-1; TRBD2 agrees at 7 bases. Germline V gene data show CDR1 as SEHNR and CDR2 as FQNEAQ (reference sequence). The junction had 16 bases not matched to a gene; V was cut back by 5 bases and J by 6 bases. This CDR3 contains 17 residues. The CDR3 region has the DNA TGTGCCAGCAGCCCCCGGGGTACTAGCGTTCTCTCCAATGAGCAGTTCTTC. Residues: CASSPRGTSVLSNEQFF.

V usage is TRBV21-1 and J usage is TRBJ1-1; no check of the table's D call, TRBD1, against the DNA was made. TRBV21-1 is a recognized pseudogene. CDR3 length: 16 amino acids. The CDR3: CASSSRTGIMNTEAFF. The DNA for the CDR3 is TGTGCCAGCAGCAGCCGGACAGGGATAATGAACACTGAAGCTTTCTTT.

V usage is TRBV11-2 and J usage is TRBJ2-1; TRBD2 aligns across 7 bases. The V gene end was trimmed by 0 bases and the J gene end by 6 bases; junction bases not matched to a gene: 8. Germline CDR1 SGHAT, CDR2 FQNNGV. The CDR3 loop spans 16 amino acids. The CDR3 coding sequence is TGTGCCAGCAGCTTAGATCTGGGGAGGGGTGGCAATGAGCAGTTCTTC. This gives the protein CASSLDLGRGGNEQFF.

The sample holds a few counts of this clone. The sample holds other DNA sequences that translate to the same CDR3. This chain joins TRBV6-2 or TRBV6-3 and TRBJ2-7; no clear D gene. The V and J ends lost 0 bases and 3 bases respectively, with 6 bases between them. Germline CDR1 is MNHEY and CDR2 is SVGEGT. The CDR3 extends over 13 amino acids. As DNA, the CDR3 is TGTGCCAGCAGTTACTCGGACCTCTACGAGCAGTACTTC. Its protein is CASSYSDLYEQYF.

The V call is TRBV7-2, the J call TRBJ2-1, with D hard to call. This CDR3 spans 13 amino acids. The V and J ends lost 2 bases and 4 bases respectively, with 6 bases between them. The germline CDR1 and CDR2 sequences are SGHTA and FQGNSA. CDR3 in DNA: TGTGCCAGCAGCTTATCCAGGTACAATGAGCAGTTCTTC. Its translation: CASSLSRYNEQFF.

The chain uses TRBV19 and TRBJ2-3, with 8 bases matching TRBD2. Trimming cost V 7 bases and J 5 bases; bases outside gene matches: 11. Germline V lookup: CDR1 LNHDA, CDR2 SQIVND (reference sequence). The CDR3 totals 15 residues. The CDR3 region has the DNA TGTGCCAGTAAGCTACGGGCGGGAGGTGGAGATACGCAGTATTTT. It translates to CASKLRAGGGDTQYF.

A single count supports this clone. The gene calls are TRBV7-9 and TRBJ2-1, with a possible D match to TRBD2 (6 bases). Trimming removed 2 bases at V and 4 bases at J, with 21 bases between. This CDR3 has 18 residues. Germline loops: CDR1 SEHNR, CDR2 FQNEAQ (reference sequence). The CDR3 reads CASSLRALSGVGYNEQFF. The CDR3 DNA follows: TGTGCCAGCAGCTTAAGGGCCCTCTCGGGAGTCGGGTACAATGAGCAGTTCTTC.

To note about this clone: Other DNA sequences of this sample code for an identical CDR3. The chain employs TRBV4-3 and TRBJ1-3; the D gene is possibly TRBD1 (5 bases). V lost 0 bases and J 2 bases, leaving 8 bases between the germline ends. This CDR3 has 15 residues. Germline V lookup: CDR1 LGHNA, CDR2 YSLEER. The DNA of the CDR3 is TGCGCCAGCAGCCAAGACAGGGTGGCTGGAAACACCATATATTTT. This gives the protein CASSQDRVAGNTIYF.

The chain links TRBV28 to TRBJ1-1; tentatively, D is TRBD1 (6 bases). Germline V gene data show CDR1 as MDHEN and CDR2 as SYDVKM. Between the trimmed V and J ends, which lost 5 bases and 3 bases, there was a span of 19 bases. CDR3 size: 16 residues. The CDR3 loop is CASSIRQQGRDTEAFF. CDR3 in DNA: TGTGCCAGCAGTATAAGACAACAGGGAAGGGACACTGAAGCTTTCTTT.

The rearrangement uses TRBV6-5 and TRBJ1-2; D might be TRBD1 (5 bases). The CDR3 runs 13 residues. Germline CDR1 and CDR2: MNHEY and SVGAGI. The V gene lost 4 bases and the J gene lost 3 bases, with 9 bases spanning the gap. The CDR3 spells CASSFPGDYGYTF. The CDR3 nucleotides read TGTGCCAGCAGTTTTCCGGGGGACTATGGCTACACCTTC.

With respect to this clone: This specimen includes other DNA sequences encoding the same CDR3. This chain links TRBV11-2 with TRBJ1-1, with D hard to call. The length of the CDR3 is 13 residues. V lost 2 bases to trimming and J lost 1 base, with 5 bases between them. CDR1 and CDR2 (germline): SGHAT, FQNNGV. CDR3 sequence reads: CASSLKRNTEAFF. CDR3 bases: TGTGCCAGCAGCTTAAAGAGGAACACTGAAGCTTTCTTT.

The rearrangement links TRBV6-5 to TRBJ1-5, with D perhaps TRBD1 (6 bases). The length of the CDR3 is 15 residues. Germline CDR1 is MNHEY and CDR2 is SVGAGI. Between the trimmed V and J ends, which lost 11 bases and 1 base, there was a span of 18 bases. The CDR3 DNA reads as TGTGCCGCACAACATGGGGGGCCGAGCAATCAGCCCCAGCATTTT. Encoded protein: CAAQHGGPSNQPQHF.

In its sample, this clone was seen once. This chain links TRBV6-5 with TRBJ1-5; D might be TRBD1 (5 bases). Germline values: CDR1 MNHEY, CDR2 SVGAGI. The CDR3 is 15 residues long. V was clipped by 0 bases and J by 1 base, with 7 bases between them. The DNA for the CDR3 is TGTGCCAGCAGTTACTCGCCAGGGAGCAATCAGCCCCAGCATTTT. This gives the protein CASSYSPGSNQPQHF.

DNA for the CDR3: TGCGCCAGCAGCCATTGGACAGGGGGAAATGAAAAACTGTTTTTT. This translates into CASSHWTGGNEKLFF. The V and J genes are TRBV4-3 and TRBJ1-4, with 10 nucleotides matching TRBD1. The CDR3 spans 15 residues. Germline CDR1 and CDR2: LGHNA and YSLEER. V trimming: 3 bases; J trimming: 5 bases; junction bases outside the gene matches: 3.

The rearrangement joins TRBV4-3 to TRBJ1-2, with D unresolved. The CDR3 length is 14 residues. Trimming removed 0 bases at V and 2 bases at J, with 7 bases between. Germline V gives CDR1 LGHNA, CDR2 YSLEER. This CDR3 reads CASSQDVANYGYTF. The CDR3 bases are TGCGCCAGCAGCCAAGATGTGGCGAACTATGGCTACACCTTC.